The rows below give T cell receptor beta chains drawn from one sample of a study of blood T cells in healthy people across ages. TCRdb ran MiXCR on the 5' RACE reads and lists one entry per CDR3 protein. The sample yields hundreds of thousands of distinct CDR3 sequences, 40% to 50% seen once. The sample taken for sequencing was blood. Receptor source: a man aged 60 to 69 in good health. CDR3s include the opening cysteine and the closing phenylalanine or tryptophan. D genes are given only for firm matches. The size entry is marked missing in some rows and otherwise reads once, few, many or a size class.

>-|14|TRBV11-3|TRBJ1-6|-
CASSSRWENSPLHF
TGTGCCAGCAGCTCTCGGTGGGAGAATTCACCCCTCCACTTT
>TRBD1|15|TRBV5-1|TRBJ2-3|-
CASSNGQGRSDTQYF
TGCGCCAGCAGCAATGGACAGGGACGGTCAGATACGCAGTATTTT
>TRBD2|17|TRBV7-2|TRBJ2-2|-
CASSLPRTSGGSGELFF
TGTGCCAGCAGCTTACCGAGGACTAGCGGGGGATCCGGGGAGCTGTTTTTT
>TRBD1|15|TRBV12-3/TRBV12-4|TRBJ2-3|-
CASTDDRVRTDTQYF
TGTGCCAGCACCGATGACAGGGTGAGAACAGATACGCAGTATTTT
>-|13|TRBV15|TRBJ2-1|-
CATRQRGHHEQFF
TGTGCCACCCGACAGCGCGGCCACCATGAGCAGTTCTTC
>-|14|TRBV5-1|TRBJ2-7|-
CASSLPPEGNEQYF
TGCGCCAGCAGCTTGCCACCCGAAGGGAACGAGCAGTACTTC
>-|12|TRBV6-1|TRBJ2-7|-
CASSTSKDEQYF
TGCGCCAGCAGCACCTCTAAAGACGAGCAGTACTTC
>-|14|TRBV30|TRBJ2-5|-
CAWSVRDLEETQYF
TGTGCCTGGAGTGTAAGGGATTTGGAAGAGACCCAGTACTTC
>-|12|TRBV11-2|TRBJ2-3|few
CASTPSTDTQYF
TGTGCCAGCACCCCGAGCACAGATACGCAGTATTTT
>-|15|TRBV6-5|TRBJ1-4|-
CASSQSEGGNEKLFF
TGTGCCAGCAGCCAATCGGAAGGGGGTAATGAAAAACTGTTTTTT
>-|15|TRBV5-1|TRBJ2-7|few
CASSLLGAPLYEQYF
TGCGCCAGCAGCTTACTAGGGGCTCCACTCTACGAGCAGTACTTC
>-|12|TRBV30|TRBJ2-4|-
CAWKDERNIQYF
TGTGCCTGGAAGGACGAAAGAAACATTCAGTACTTC
>TRBD2|15|TRBV20-1|TRBJ2-3|-
CSARGLAGSTDTQYF
TGCAGTGCTAGAGGACTAGCGGGGAGCACAGATACGCAGTATTTT
>-|14|TRBV7-2|TRBJ2-7|few
CASSLYRFDYEQYF
TGTGCCAGCAGCTTATACAGGTTTGACTACGAGCAGTACTTC
>TRBD2|14|TRBV7-2|TRBJ2-5|-
CASNPGLAQETQYF
TGTGCCAGCAACCCAGGACTAGCCCAAGAGACCCAGTACTTC
>-|15|TRBV6-5|TRBJ2-3|-
CASSGPRGGTDTQYF
TGTGCCAGCAGTGGTCCGAGAGGGGGCACAGATACGCAGTATTTT
>-|15|TRBV20-1|TRBJ1-1|-
CSAGPGHGGNTEAFF
TGCAGTGCTGGACCGGGACACGGGGGGAACACTGAAGCTTTCTTT
>-|16|TRBV2|TRBJ2-7|-
CASSKPSTSRSYEQYF
TGTGCCAGCAGTAAACCCTCAACAAGTCGCTCCTACGAGCAGTACTTC
>-|16|TRBV20-1|TRBJ2-5|few
CSARDQRDVFQETQYF
TGCAGTGCTAGAGACCAACGGGACGTATTCCAAGAGACCCAGTACTTC
>-|13|TRBV11-2|TRBJ2-5|many
CASSLWRTETQYF
TGTGCCAGCAGCTTGTGGAGAACCGAGACCCAGTACTTC
>-|14|TRBV20-1|TRBJ2-7|-
CSARSGAGFYEQYF
TGCAGTGCTAGGTCTGGGGCAGGATTCTACGAGCAGTACTTC
>-|15|TRBV4-3|TRBJ1-4|-
CASSQDGQGREKLFF
TGCGCCAGCAGCCAAGATGGTCAGGGTCGGGAAAAACTGTTTTTT
>TRBD2|16|TRBV11-2|TRBJ2-3|-
CASSFLSGGLTDTQYF
TGTGCCAGCAGCTTCCTCAGCGGGGGGCTCACAGATACGCAGTATTTT
>TRBD1|14|TRBV7-9|TRBJ2-1|-
CASSYSPGQGEQFF
TGTGCCAGCAGCTATTCACCGGGACAGGGGGAGCAGTTCTTC
>TRBD2|15|TRBV13|TRBJ2-7|-
CASSVAGGASYEQYF
TGTGCCAGCAGCGTCGCCGGGGGGGCAAGCTACGAGCAGTACTTC
>-|14|TRBV28|TRBJ1-2|many
CASSLQGLDYGYTF
TGTGCCAGCAGTTTACAGGGGCTTGACTATGGCTACACCTTC
>-|18|TRBV5-1|TRBJ2-1|few
CASSSHYSGSGSYNEQFF
TGCGCCAGCAGTTCTCACTACAGCGGTTCCGGCTCCTACAATGAGCAGTTCTTC
>TRBD1|14|TRBV11-2|TRBJ1-6|-
CASSSGTALGPLHF
TGTGCCAGCAGCTCCGGGACAGCCCTCGGTCCCCTCCACTTT
>TRBD2|15|TRBV6-2/TRBV6-3|TRBJ2-5|-
CASSYSILAGYEQYF
TGTGCCAGCAGTTACTCGATACTAGCGGGGTATGAGCAGTACTTC
>TRBD2|14|TRBV20-1|TRBJ2-1|many
CSASGLAGSNEQFF
TGCAGTGCTAGCGGACTAGCGGGGAGCAATGAGCAGTTCTTC
>-|14|TRBV4-3|TRBJ1-2|once
CANSPVLGGRGYTF
TGCGCCAACAGCCCGGTTTTAGGGGGTCGTGGCTACACCTTC
>-|15|TRBV7-2|TRBJ2-5|few
CASSSGGGTQETQYF
TGTGCCAGCAGCTCAGGGGGGGGGACACAAGAGACCCAGTACTTC
>-|16|TRBV6-2/TRBV6-3|TRBJ2-7|once
CASSSLPGHRAYEQYF
TGTGCCAGCAGTTCTTTACCGGGACACCGAGCCTACGAGCAGTACTTC
>TRBD2|17|TRBV11-2|TRBJ2-1|few
CASSLESGGSIRNEQFF
TGTGCCAGCAGCTTAGAAAGCGGGGGGTCGATCCGGAATGAGCAGTTCTTC
>-|13|TRBV5-1|TRBJ2-1|many
CASSLWGYNEQFF
TGCGCCAGCAGCTTGTGGGGTTACAATGAGCAGTTCTTC
>-|13|TRBV14|TRBJ2-5|few
CASSQTQGNEQYF
TGTGCCAGCAGCCAAACCCAGGGCAATGAGCAGTACTTC
>-|16|TRBV11-3|TRBJ2-7|-
CASSLKSGGATYEQYF
TGTGCCAGCAGCTTAAAGTCCGGCGGGGCTACCTACGAGCAGTACTTC
>-|16|TRBV9|TRBJ2-2|few
CASSVGGSSNTGELFF
TGTGCCAGCAGCGTAGGGGGCAGTTCGAACACCGGGGAGCTGTTTTTT
>-|13|TRBV30|TRBJ2-5|-
CAWSVDTAGTQYF
TGTGCCTGGAGTGTAGATACAGCGGGGACCCAGTACTTC
>-|11|TRBV29-1|TRBJ1-1|-
CSVVWGTEAFF
TGCAGCGTTGTCTGGGGCACTGAAGCTTTCTTT
>-|13|TRBV20-1|TRBJ1-2|few
CSAKAGRHYGYTF
TGCAGTGCTAAAGCGGGACGGCACTATGGCTACACCTTC
>-|13|TRBV13|TRBJ2-7|few
CASSRRTVTEQYF
TGTGCCAGCAGCCGTCGGACAGTAACCGAGCAGTACTTC
>-|14|TRBV7-8|TRBJ2-1|-
CASRSGAGTGEQFF
TGTGCCAGTCGAAGTGGGGCAGGGACTGGTGAGCAGTTCTTC
>-|12|TRBV29-1|TRBJ1-2|once
CSVAPGDYGYTF
TGCAGCGTTGCCCCAGGTGACTATGGCTACACCTTC
>-|13|TRBV15|TRBJ2-5|-
CATSEGRGETQYF
TGTGCCACCTCCGAGGGCCGGGGAGAGACCCAGTACTTC
>-|18|TRBV25-1|TRBJ2-2|-
CASSETWTSPPRPGELFF
TGTGCCAGCAGCGAAACATGGACGTCCCCGCCTCGTCCCGGGGAGCTGTTTTTT
>-|15|TRBV20-1|TRBJ1-5|-
CSARAGRHSNQPQHF
TGCAGTGCTAGGGCGGGGCGGCATAGCAATCAGCCCCAGCATTTT
>-|15|TRBV4-3|TRBJ2-3|few
CASSLLRQGTDTQYF
TGCGCCAGCAGCCTCCTTAGGCAGGGGACAGATACGCAGTATTTT
>TRBD1|13|TRBV5-6|TRBJ1-2|-
CASRGQGFGGYTF
TGTGCCAGCAGGGGACAGGGTTTTGGAGGCTACACCTTC
>-|16|TRBV6-2/TRBV6-3|TRBJ1-1|-
CASRRGDGIMNTEAFF
TGTGCCAGCAGGCGAGGGGATGGGATCATGAACACTGAAGCTTTCTTT
>-|13|TRBV28|TRBJ2-5|-
CASSSGLGSTQYF
TGTGCCAGCAGTTCCGGACTGGGCTCGACCCAGTACTTC
>-|13|TRBV9|TRBJ2-1|many
CASSVDPSHEQFF
TGTGCCAGCAGCGTAGACCCGTCTCATGAGCAGTTCTTC
>-|13|TRBV20-1|TRBJ1-6|-
CSTSAPGLSPPHF
TGCAGTACAAGCGCCCCCGGACTTTCACCCCCCCACTTT
>-|14|TRBV6-5|TRBJ2-3|-
CASTEGLRGDTQYF
TGTGCCAGCACCGAGGGACTGAGGGGGGATACGCAGTATTTT
>-|12|TRBV20-1|TRBJ2-1|few
CSAPGKPNEQFF
TGCAGTGCCCCCGGGAAACCCAATGAGCAGTTCTTC